Presented here are 27 T cell receptor beta chains from one specimen sequenced in a study of cytomegalovirus exposure and HLA in healthy donors. It was with 60 Vbeta and 13 Jbeta primers that the PCR ran. Using immunoSEQ multiplex PCR, the repertoire was profiled, and TCRdb retains in-frame clones only, with some absent. The sample carries some 160,000 clones, around 77% recorded once. The specimen was PBMCs. The receptors derive from a man aged 60-69 years in good health and CMV-seronegative.

The V gene is TRBV7-9, the J gene TRBJ2-7; 8 nucleotides align to TRBD1. The CDR3 runs 13 residues. V trimming: 3 bases; J trimming: 5 bases; junction bases outside the gene matches: 3. From germline, CDR1 is SEHNR and CDR2 FQNEAQ (reference sequence). CDR3 protein: CASSFPGGNEQYF. The CDR3 coding sequence is TGTGCCAGCAGCTTCCCAGGGGGCAACGAGCAGTACTTC.

This rearrangement joins TRBV4-1 to TRBJ2-1; 7 bases match TRBD2. The CDR3 extends over 14 amino acids. Germline V CDR1 and CDR2: MGHRA, YSYEKL. The trim removed 0 bases at V and 9 bases at J, leaving 5 bases unmatched. The CDR3 protein is CASSQDLRGSEQFF. The CDR3 DNA reads as TGCGCCAGCAGCCAAGATCTGCGGGGGAGTGAGCAGTTCTTC.

This clone has just one count. The rearrangement joins TRBV5-1 to TRBJ2-5; a weak D match, TRBD2 (6 bases). Per germline, CDR1 SGHRS and CDR2 YFSETQ. Trimming removed 4 bases at V and 1 base at J, with 17 bases between. The CDR3 is made up of 16 amino acids. CDR3 amino acids: CASSPGERAAQETQYF. CDR3 sequence (DNA): TGCGCCAGCAGCCCGGGGGAGAGAGCTGCCCAAGAGACCCAGTACTTC. Supplemented by reference TRBV5-1 and TRBJ2-5, the full variable domain reads KAGVTQTPRYLIKTRGQQVTLSCSPISGHRSVSWYQQTPGQGLQFLFEYFSETQRNKGNFPGRFSGRQFSNSRSEMNVSTLELGDSALYLCASSPGERAAQETQYFGPGTRLLVL.

The chain is built from TRBV30 and TRBJ1-1; unclear D gene. This CDR3 is 12 amino acids long. Germline assignment: CDR1 GTSNPN and CDR2 SVGIG (reference sequence). Trimming removed 3 bases from V and 0 bases from J, with 5 bases in between. The DNA of the CDR3 is TGTGCCTGGAGACTTGTGAACACTGAAGCTTTCTTT. It encodes CAWRLVNTEAFF.

A few counts support this clone. The chain couples TRBV6-5 to TRBJ1-3; TRBD1 is a possible D gene (5 bases). The CDR3 spans 14 residues. V dropped 3 bases and J dropped 3 bases, with 9 bases sitting between them. Germline values: CDR1 MNHEY, CDR2 SVGAGI. The CDR3 spells CASSYRGYGNTIYF. The CDR3 region has the DNA TGTGCCAGCAGTTATAGGGGATATGGAAACACCATATATTTT.

This clone was seen a handful of times. The chain joins TRBV6-5 to TRBJ1-6, with D maybe TRBD1 (6 bases). This CDR3 comprises 14 residues. V shed 6 bases and J shed 9 bases, with 15 bases lying between them. Germline V CDR1 and CDR2: MNHEY, SVGAGI. CDR3 amino acids: CASSTQGTGSPLHF. The DNA of the CDR3 is TGTGCCAGCAGCACACAGGGTACGGGTTCACCCCTCCACTTT.

The chain is built from TRBV7-7 and TRBJ2-3; a weak D match, TRBD2 (6 bases). CDR3 length: 15 amino acids. Trimming stripped 1 base from V and 6 bases from J, with 14 bases between. Germline V gives CDR1 SSHAT, CDR2 FNYEAQ (reference sequence). The CDR3 nucleotides are TGTGCCAGCAGCTTAGAGGGCGGGATGGGGGATACGCAGTATTTT. It codes for CASSLEGGMGDTQYF.

The chain links TRBV30 to TRBJ1-2; 7 bases line up with TRBD1. Germline CDR1 and CDR2: GTSNPN and SVGIG (reference sequence). Germline trimming cut 7 bases from V and 2 bases from J; bases unmatched to any gene: 10. CDR3 length equals 14 residues. The CDR3 DNA reads as TGTGCCTCCGATGCGGGACAGCAGAACTATGGCTACACCTTC. Residues: CASDAGQQNYGYTF. The full variable domain, rest sourced from reference TRBV30 and TRBJ1-2, is SQTIHQWPATLVQPVGSPLSLECTVEGTSNPNLYWYRQAAGRGLQLLFYSVGIGQISSEVPQNLSASRPQDRQFILSSKKLLLSDSGFYLCASDAGQQNYGYTFGSGTRLTVV.

This chain joins TRBV19 and TRBJ1-4, with 8 nucleotides matching TRBD1. The CDR3 loop spans 13 amino acids. V dropped 5 bases and J dropped 7; count of bases not matched to a gene: 3. The germline V gene has CDR1 LNHDA and CDR2 SQIVND (reference sequence). The CDR3 here is CASSPGTGEKLFF. CDR3 bases: TGTGCCAGTAGTCCGGGGACAGGTGAAAAACTGTTTTTT.

The CDR3 is CASSSRDRASYEQYF. In nucleotides, the CDR3 is TGTGCCAGCAGCTCCCGGGACAGGGCATCCTACGAGCAGTACTTC. The chain uses TRBV13 and TRBJ2-5, with 9 nucleotides matching TRBD1. TRBJ2-7 explains the end of the DNA better; the J call may be wrong. The germline CDR1 and CDR2 sequences are PRHDT and FYEKMQ (reference sequence). The CDR3 is 15 residues long.

This clone was found once. The chain combines TRBV18 with TRBJ2-3, with a weak D call TRBD1 (6 bases). Between the trimmed V and J ends, which lost 0 bases and 2 bases, there was a span of 12 bases. The CDR3 extends over 16 amino acids. Germline V gene data show CDR1 as KGHSH and CDR2 as LQKENI. The DNA of the CDR3 is TGTGCCAGCTCACCACCGGCACAGGGATTCACAGATACGCAGTATTTT. This encodes CASSPPAQGFTDTQYF.

This CDR3 reads CASSLGRELYNEQFF. The CDR3 DNA reads TGTGCCAGCAGCTTGGGGCGGGAGCTTTACAATGAGCAGTTCTTC. The rearrangement links TRBV5-4 to TRBJ2-1; 7 bases fit TRBD2. The CDR3 length is 15 residues. V was pared by 0 bases and J by 4 bases, with 4 bases of the junction left unmatched. CDR1 and CDR2 from the germline V gene are SGHNT and YYREEE (reference sequence).

The chain combines TRBV27 with TRBJ1-4; D is possibly TRBD1 (6 bases). Germline V lookup: CDR1 MNHEY, CDR2 SMNVEV (reference sequence). Trimming shortened V by 5 bases and J by 6 bases, and 13 bases separated the two germline ends. The CDR3 extends over 14 amino acids. In DNA form, the CDR3 reads TGTGCCAGCAGTCGGGACATAGAAGATGAAAAACTGTTTTTT. This gives the protein CASSRDIEDEKLFF.

This chain links TRBV5-1 with TRBJ2-2; 9 positions agree with TRBD2. After removal of 0 bases from V and 4 bases from J, the junction contained 1 base not matched to a gene. Germline-derived CDR1 and CDR2 are SGHRS and YFSETQ. This CDR3 contains 15 residues. Here the CDR3 DNA reads TGCGCCAGCAGCTTGGTGACTAGCGGCACCGGGGAGCTGTTTTTT. This codes for CASSLVTSGTGELFF.

The chain recombines TRBV2 with TRBJ2-7, with TRBD2 matching 7 bases. Germline V gene lookup returns CDR1 SNHLY and CDR2 FYNNEI. This CDR3 has 12 residues. The junction had 3 bases not matched to a gene; V was cut back by 8 bases and J by 2 bases. CDR3 protein: CASGGGPYEQYF. The CDR3, as DNA: TGTGCCAGCGGGGGGGGACCCTACGAGCAGTACTTC.

The genes are TRBV28 and TRBJ2-4; D not certain. Germline V gene data show CDR1 as MDHEN and CDR2 as SYDVKM. Trimming cost V 2 bases and J 0 bases, with 8 bases left between them. The CDR3 consists of 15 residues. CDR3 sequence (DNA): TGTGCCAGCAGTTTAGGCAGGCTAGCCAAAAACATTCAGTACTTC. Translated: CASSLGRLAKNIQYF.

The V gene is TRBV2, the J gene TRBJ2-1; possibly TRBD1 for D (7 bases). CDR1 and CDR2 (germline): SNHLY, FYNNEI. The CDR3 has 14 residues. V dropped 4 bases and J dropped 9 bases, with 16 bases sitting between them. CDR3 sequence: CASSAQGVGGEQFF. DNA of the CDR3: TGTGCCAGCAGTGCTCAGGGGGTCGGGGGTGAGCAGTTCTTC. Combining the CDR3 with reference TRBV2 and TRBJ2-1 gives the whole variable domain EPEVTQTPSHQVTQMGQEVILRCVPISNHLYFYWYRQILGQKVEFLVSFYNNEISEKSEIFDDQFSVERPDGSNFTLKIRSTKLEDSAMYFCASSAQGVGGEQFFGPGTRLTVL.

The chain uses TRBV2 and TRBJ2-2; TRBD1 matches 11 bases. The CDR3 is 15 amino acids. The V gene end was trimmed by 9 bases and the J gene end by 4 bases; junction bases not matched to a gene: 7. In germline, CDR1 is SNHLY, CDR2 FYNNEI. The CDR3, as DNA: TGTGCCAGTTCCCGGGACAGGGGGTTCACCGGGGAGCTGTTTTTT. This codes for CASSRDRGFTGELFF. The whole variable domain, remainder taken from reference TRBV2 and TRBJ2-2, is EPEVTQTPSHQVTQMGQEVILRCVPISNHLYFYWYRQILGQKVEFLVSFYNNEISEKSEIFDDQFSVERPDGSNFTLKIRSTKLEDSAMYFCASSRDRGFTGELFFGEGSRLTVL.

V and J are TRBV4-2 and TRBJ1-4, with D unresolved. V dropped 0 bases and J dropped 4 bases, with 6 bases sitting between them. The V gene's germline CDR1 is LGHNA and CDR2 YNFKEQ. CDR3 length: 14 residues. The CDR3 nucleotides read TGTGCCAGCAGCCAAGACCGCGGTAATGAAAAACTGTTTTTT. It encodes CASSQDRGNEKLFF.

The chain has TRBV19 and TRBJ2-7; a possible D gene is TRBD1 (5 bases). V was clipped by 6 bases and J by 3 bases, with 18 bases between them. The germline V gene encodes CDR1 LNHDA and CDR2 SQIVND (reference sequence). The CDR3 covers 15 residues. Here the CDR3 DNA reads TGTGCCAGTAGCCCGCTTCAGGGAAATTACTACGAGCAGTACTTC. Its translation: CASSPLQGNYYEQYF.

This clone was seen just once. The junction departs from germline at one end; a sequencing error may be responsible. This chain joins TRBV7-7 and TRBJ2-1, with TRBD2 matching 8 bases. The CDR3 is made up of 15 amino acids. CDR1 is SSHAT, CDR2 FNYEAQ, per germline (reference sequence). The CDR3 region has the DNA TGTGCTAGCAGCCCGTTTGGCGGGGGGAACAATGAGCAGTTCTTC. This sequence encodes CASSPFGGGNNEQFF.

This rearrangement joins TRBV6-1 to TRBJ2-4; weak D call: TRBD1 (6 bases). The germline V gene has CDR1 MNHNS and CDR2 SASEGT. Trimming cost V 3 bases and J 1 base, with 10 bases left between them. This CDR3 comprises 15 residues. The CDR3 DNA sequence: TGTGCCAGCAGTGACCAACAGGGTGCCAAAAACATTCAGTACTTC. It yields the protein CASSDQQGAKNIQYF.

The chain uses TRBV28 and TRBJ2-3; D is perhaps TRBD1 (5 bases). There are 14 residues in the CDR3. V lost 4 bases, J lost 3 bases, and 11 bases lay in between. Germline V gives CDR1 MDHEN, CDR2 SYDVKM. The CDR3 sequence is CASSSPGKTDTQYF. As DNA, the CDR3 is TGTGCCAGCAGTTCCCCAGGGAAGACAGATACGCAGTATTTT.

This clone was recorded a few times. This chain uses TRBV5-6 with TRBJ2-5; a weak D match, TRBD1 (5 bases). CDR3 length: 15 residues. Germline loops: CDR1 SGHDT, CDR2 YYEEEE. V gave up 2 bases and J gave up 2 bases, with 13 bases separating them. CDR3 sequence (DNA): TGTGCCAGCAGCTTCAGTTGGGGCCTACAAGAGACCCAGTACTTC. This codes for CASSFSWGLQETQYF.

This rearrangement joins TRBV6-4 to TRBJ1-5; D is ambiguous. Per the germline V gene, CDR1 is MRHNA and CDR2 is SNTAGT. Trimming shortened V by 0 bases and J by 6 bases, and 9 bases separated the two germline ends. The CDR3 covers 14 residues. CDR3 in DNA: TGTGCCAGCAGTGACTCGGGAGGGATTCAGCCCCAGCATTTT. This translates into CASSDSGGIQPQHF.

This clone was found a few times. The rearrangement uses TRBV7-9 and TRBJ1-2; 7 bases fit TRBD1. Germline assignment: CDR1 SEHNR and CDR2 FQNEAQ (reference sequence). The CDR3 is 16 amino acids. J was trimmed by 0 bases and V by 3 bases; bases with no gene match: 7. The CDR3, as DNA: TGTGCCAGCAGCTTGGGACAGCTAAGACCTAACTATGGCTACACCTTC. It encodes CASSLGQLRPNYGYTF.

This chain connects TRBV11-2 to TRBJ1-2; D perhaps matches TRBD1 (5 bases). This CDR3 region has 14 residues. V lost 4 bases and J 3 bases, leaving 12 bases between the germline ends. Germline values: CDR1 SGHAT, CDR2 FQNNGV. The CDR3 nucleotides are TGTGCCAGCAGCTCCTCGGGGGAGGACTATGGCTACACCTTC. Amino acids: CASSSSGEDYGYTF.